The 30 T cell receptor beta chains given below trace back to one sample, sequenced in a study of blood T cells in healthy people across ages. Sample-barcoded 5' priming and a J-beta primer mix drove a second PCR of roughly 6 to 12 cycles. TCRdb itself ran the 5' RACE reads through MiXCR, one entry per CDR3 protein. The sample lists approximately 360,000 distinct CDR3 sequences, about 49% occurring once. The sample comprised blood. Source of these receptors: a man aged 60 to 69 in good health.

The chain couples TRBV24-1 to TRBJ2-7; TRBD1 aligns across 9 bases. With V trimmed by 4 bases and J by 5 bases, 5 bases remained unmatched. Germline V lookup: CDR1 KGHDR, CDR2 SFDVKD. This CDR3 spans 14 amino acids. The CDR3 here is CATSETGGTNEQYF. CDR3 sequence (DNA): TGTGCCACCAGTGAGACAGGGGGGACGAACGAGCAGTACTTC.

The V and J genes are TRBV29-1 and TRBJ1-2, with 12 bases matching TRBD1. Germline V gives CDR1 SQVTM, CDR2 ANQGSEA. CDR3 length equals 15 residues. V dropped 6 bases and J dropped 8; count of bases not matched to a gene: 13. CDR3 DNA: TGCAGCGTGTCGGGGGGACAGGGGGCAGCAAGGGGCTACACCTTC. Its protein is CSVSGGQGAARGYTF.

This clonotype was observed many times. As DNA, the CDR3 is TGCAGCGTTGAAGGTGGGGACTCGCGCTCCTACAATGAGCAGTTCTTC. This sequence encodes CSVEGGDSRSYNEQFF. The rearrangement links TRBV29-1 to TRBJ2-1; maybe TRBD2 (6 bases). The V end lost 1 base, the J end lost 0 bases, and 13 bases lay between the germline ends. The CDR3 is made up of 16 amino acids. Germline-derived CDR1 and CDR2 are SQVTM and ANQGSEA.

Here the CDR3 DNA reads TGCAGTGCTAGTGACTGGGCTAGCGGGAGGCCCCAGGAGACCCAGTACTTC. Amino acid sequence: CSASDWASGRPQETQYF. This chain connects TRBV20-1 to TRBJ2-5, with TRBD2 matching over 11 bases. V lost 3 bases to trimming and J lost 5 bases; unmatched junction nucleotides: 14. The length of the CDR3 is 17 residues. From germline, CDR1 is DFQATT and CDR2 SNEGSKA (reference sequence).

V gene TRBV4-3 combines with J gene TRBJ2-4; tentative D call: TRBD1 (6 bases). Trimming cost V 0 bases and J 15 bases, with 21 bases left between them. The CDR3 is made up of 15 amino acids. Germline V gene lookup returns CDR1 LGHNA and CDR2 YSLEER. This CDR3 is CASSQEWGRRLERYF. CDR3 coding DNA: TGCGCCAGCAGCCAAGAATGGGGGCGTCGCCTCGAGCGGTACTTC.

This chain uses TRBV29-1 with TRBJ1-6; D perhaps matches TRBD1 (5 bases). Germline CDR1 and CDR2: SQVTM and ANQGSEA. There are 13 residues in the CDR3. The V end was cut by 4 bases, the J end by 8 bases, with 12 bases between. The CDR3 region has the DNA TGCAGCGTTGGGTTTGGGGCTTATTCACCCCTCCACTTT. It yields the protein CSVGFGAYSPLHF.

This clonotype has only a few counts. CDR3 bases: TGTGCCAGCGGCCTGGCAGGGGAGACCCAGTACTTC. Protein sequence: CASGLAGETQYF. The chain couples TRBV7-2 to TRBJ2-5, with D possibly being TRBD1 (5 bases). Germline CDR1 reads SGHTA; CDR2 reads FQGNSA. Trimming took off 8 bases at V and 5 bases at J, with 12 bases between the two ends. The length of the CDR3 is 12 residues.

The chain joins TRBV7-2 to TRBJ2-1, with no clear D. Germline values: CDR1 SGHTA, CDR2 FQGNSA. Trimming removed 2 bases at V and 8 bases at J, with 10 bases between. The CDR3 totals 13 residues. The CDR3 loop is CASSLTYFDEQFF. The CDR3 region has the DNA TGTGCCAGCAGCTTAACCTACTTTGATGAGCAGTTCTTC.

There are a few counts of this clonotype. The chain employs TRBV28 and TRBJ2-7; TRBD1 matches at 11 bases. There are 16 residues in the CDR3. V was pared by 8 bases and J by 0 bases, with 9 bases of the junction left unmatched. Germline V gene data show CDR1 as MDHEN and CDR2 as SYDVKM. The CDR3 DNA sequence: TGTGCCAGCGAGGACAGGGGGCGTAGGGCCTCCTACGAGCAGTACTTC. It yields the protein CASEDRGRRASYEQYF. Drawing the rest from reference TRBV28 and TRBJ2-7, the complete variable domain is DVKVTQSSRYLVKRTGEKVFLECVQDMDHENMFWYRQDPGLGLRLIYFSYDVKMKEKGDIPEGYSVSREKKERFSLILESASTNQTSMYLCASEDRGRRASYEQYFGPGTRLTVT.

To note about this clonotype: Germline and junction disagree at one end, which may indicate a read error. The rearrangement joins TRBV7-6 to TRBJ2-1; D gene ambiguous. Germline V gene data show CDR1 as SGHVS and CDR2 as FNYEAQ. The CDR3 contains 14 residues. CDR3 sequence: CASSLAVEVNERFF. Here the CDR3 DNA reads TGTGCCAGCAGCTTAGCGGTCGAGGTGAATGAGCGGTTCTTC.

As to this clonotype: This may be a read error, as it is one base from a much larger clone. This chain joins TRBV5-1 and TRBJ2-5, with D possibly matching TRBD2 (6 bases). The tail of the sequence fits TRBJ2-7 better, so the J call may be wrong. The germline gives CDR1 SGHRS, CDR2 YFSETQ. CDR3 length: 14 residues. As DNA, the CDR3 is TGCGCCAGCAGCCTGATATCGGGAGTGGGCGAGCAGTACTTC. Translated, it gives CASSLISGVGEQYF.

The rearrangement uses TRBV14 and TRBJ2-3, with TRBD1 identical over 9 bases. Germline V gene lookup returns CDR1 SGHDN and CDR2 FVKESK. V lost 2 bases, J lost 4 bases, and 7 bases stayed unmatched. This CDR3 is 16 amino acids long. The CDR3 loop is CASSQTTGGFADTQYF. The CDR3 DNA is TGTGCCAGCAGCCAAACGACAGGGGGGTTCGCAGATACGCAGTATTTT.

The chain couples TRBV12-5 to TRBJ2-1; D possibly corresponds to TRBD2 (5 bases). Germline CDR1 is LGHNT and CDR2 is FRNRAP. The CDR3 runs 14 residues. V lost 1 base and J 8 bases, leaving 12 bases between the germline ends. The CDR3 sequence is CASGLDRVGDEQFF. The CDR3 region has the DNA TGTGCTAGTGGTTTGGACCGGGTCGGGGATGAGCAGTTCTTC.

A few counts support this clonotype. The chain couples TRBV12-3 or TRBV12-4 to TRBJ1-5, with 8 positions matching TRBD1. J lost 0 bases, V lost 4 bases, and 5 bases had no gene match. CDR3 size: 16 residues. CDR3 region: CASSSRQGYSNQPQHF. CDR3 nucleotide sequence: TGTGCCAGCAGTTCTCGACAGGGGTATAGCAATCAGCCCCAGCATTTT.

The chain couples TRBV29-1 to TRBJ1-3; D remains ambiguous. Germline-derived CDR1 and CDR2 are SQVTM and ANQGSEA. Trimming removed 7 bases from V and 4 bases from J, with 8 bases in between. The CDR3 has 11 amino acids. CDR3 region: CSAGVGNTIYF. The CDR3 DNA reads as TGCAGCGCTGGTGTGGGAAACACCATATATTTT.

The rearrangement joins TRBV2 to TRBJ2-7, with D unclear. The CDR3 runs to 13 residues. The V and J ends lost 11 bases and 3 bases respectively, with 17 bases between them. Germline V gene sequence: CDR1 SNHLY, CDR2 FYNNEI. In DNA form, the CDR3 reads TGTGCCTGCACCCGAGAACAAAGCTACGAGCAGTACTTC. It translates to CACTREQSYEQYF.

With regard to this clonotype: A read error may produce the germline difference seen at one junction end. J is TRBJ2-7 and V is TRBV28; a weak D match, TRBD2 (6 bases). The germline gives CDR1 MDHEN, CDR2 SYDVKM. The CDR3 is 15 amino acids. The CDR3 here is CACSSLPGLKYEQYF. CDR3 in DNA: TGTGCCTGCAGTTCCCTCCCGGGACTTAAATACGAGCAGTACTTC.

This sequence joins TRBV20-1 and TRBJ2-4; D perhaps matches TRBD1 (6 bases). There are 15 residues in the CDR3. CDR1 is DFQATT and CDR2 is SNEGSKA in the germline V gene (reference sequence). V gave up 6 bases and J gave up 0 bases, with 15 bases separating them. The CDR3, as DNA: TGCAGTGCCAGGACAGTCATGCTAGCCAAAAACATTCAGTACTTC. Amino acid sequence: CSARTVMLAKNIQYF.

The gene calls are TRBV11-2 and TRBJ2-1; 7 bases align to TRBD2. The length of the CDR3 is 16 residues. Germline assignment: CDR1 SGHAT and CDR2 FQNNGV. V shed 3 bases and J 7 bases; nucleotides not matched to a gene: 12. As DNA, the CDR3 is TGTGCCAGCAGCTTGATTGCGGGAGAAGGGAGAAATGAGCAGTTCTTC. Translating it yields CASSLIAGEGRNEQFF.

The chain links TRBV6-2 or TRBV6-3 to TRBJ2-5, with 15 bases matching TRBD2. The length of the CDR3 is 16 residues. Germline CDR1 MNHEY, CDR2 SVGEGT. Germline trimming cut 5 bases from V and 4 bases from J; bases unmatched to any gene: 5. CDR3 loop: CASSLGLAGGTETQYF. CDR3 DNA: TGTGCCAGCAGTCTCGGACTAGCGGGAGGGACAGAGACCCAGTACTTC.

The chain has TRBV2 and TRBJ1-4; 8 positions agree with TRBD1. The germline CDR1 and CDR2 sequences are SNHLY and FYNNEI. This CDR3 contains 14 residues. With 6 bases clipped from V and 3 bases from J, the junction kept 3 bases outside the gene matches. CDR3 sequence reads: CASRQGASNEKLFF. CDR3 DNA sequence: TGTGCCAGCAGGCAGGGGGCTTCTAATGAAAAACTGTTTTTT.

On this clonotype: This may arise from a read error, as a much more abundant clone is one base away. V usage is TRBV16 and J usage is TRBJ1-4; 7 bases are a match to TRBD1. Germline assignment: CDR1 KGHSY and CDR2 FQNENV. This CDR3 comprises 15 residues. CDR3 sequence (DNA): TGTGCCAGCAGCCCTCGCGAGGGGGCGAAGGAAAAACCGTTTTTT. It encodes CASSPREGAKEKPFF.

CDR3 coding DNA: TGTGCCAGCAGTGCGAACTACCGAACCTACGAGCAGTACTTC. Protein product: CASSANYRTYEQYF. The gene calls are TRBV27 and TRBJ2-7, with D uncertain. The CDR3 spans 14 residues. The V end was cut by 5 bases, the J end by 2 bases, with 13 bases between. In germline, CDR1 is MNHEY, CDR2 SMNVEV (reference sequence).

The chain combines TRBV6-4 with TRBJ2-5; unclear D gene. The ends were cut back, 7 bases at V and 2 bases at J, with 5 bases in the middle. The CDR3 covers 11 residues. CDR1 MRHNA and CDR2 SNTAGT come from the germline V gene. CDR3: CASTPQETQYF. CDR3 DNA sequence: TGTGCCAGCACACCGCAAGAGACCCAGTACTTC.

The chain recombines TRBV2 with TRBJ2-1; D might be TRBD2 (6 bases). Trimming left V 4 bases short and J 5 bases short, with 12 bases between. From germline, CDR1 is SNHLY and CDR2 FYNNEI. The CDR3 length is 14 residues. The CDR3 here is CASSVAPGDNEQFF. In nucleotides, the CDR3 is TGTGCCAGCAGTGTAGCACCGGGAGACAATGAGCAGTTCTTC.

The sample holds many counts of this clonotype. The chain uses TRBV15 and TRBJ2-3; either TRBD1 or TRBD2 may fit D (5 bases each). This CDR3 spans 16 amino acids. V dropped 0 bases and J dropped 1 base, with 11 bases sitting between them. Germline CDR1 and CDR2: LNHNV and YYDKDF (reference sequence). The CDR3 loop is CATSRDPGTGTDTQYF. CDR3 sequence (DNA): TGTGCCACCAGCAGAGATCCAGGGACGGGCACAGATACGCAGTATTTT.

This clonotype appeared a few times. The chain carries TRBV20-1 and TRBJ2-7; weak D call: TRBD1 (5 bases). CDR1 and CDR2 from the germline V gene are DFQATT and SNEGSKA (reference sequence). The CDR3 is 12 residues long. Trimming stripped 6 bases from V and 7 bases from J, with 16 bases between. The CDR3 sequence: CSAEGELGEQYF. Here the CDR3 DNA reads TGCAGTGCCGAAGGGGAATTGGGAGAGCAGTACTTC.

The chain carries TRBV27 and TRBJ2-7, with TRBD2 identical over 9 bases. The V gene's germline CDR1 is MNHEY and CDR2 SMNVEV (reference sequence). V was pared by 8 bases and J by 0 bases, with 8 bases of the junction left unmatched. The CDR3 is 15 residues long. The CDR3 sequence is CASQTAGGFSYEQYF. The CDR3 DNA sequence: TGTGCCAGCCAAACAGCGGGGGGCTTCTCCTACGAGCAGTACTTC.

CDR3 nucleotide sequence: TGTGCTAGTGGTTTGGTTCCCGGGACCCTTCGTGAAAAACTGTTTTTT. It yields the protein CASGLVPGTLREKLFF. The chain couples TRBV12-5 to TRBJ1-4; tentative D call: TRBD1 (5 bases). The CDR3 loop spans 16 amino acids. The V end lost 0 bases, the J end lost 7 bases, and 15 bases lay between the germline ends. Per germline, CDR1 LGHNT and CDR2 FRNRAP.

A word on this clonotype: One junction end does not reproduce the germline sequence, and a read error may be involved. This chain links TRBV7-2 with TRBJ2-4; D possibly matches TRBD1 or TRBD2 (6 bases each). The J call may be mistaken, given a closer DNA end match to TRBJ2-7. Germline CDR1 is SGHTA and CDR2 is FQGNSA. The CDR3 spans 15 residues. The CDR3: CVSSRWRDKAYEQYF. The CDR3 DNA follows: TGTGTCAGCAGCCGTTGGCGGGACAAGGCCTACGAGCAGTACTTC.